This TCR beta chain was sequenced in a study of liver allograft versus peripheral blood T cells. Overall study: Liver transplant recipients had T cell receptor repertoires compared between transplanted liver and peripheral blood.

Notes on the study in general: A difference was reportedly observed between T cell receptor repertoires inside liver allografts and those in peripheral blood.

TCRdb used MiXCR to reprocess the reads, holding one entry per CDR3 protein. Of 8,800 or so distinct CDR3 sequences in the sample, about 18% were seen once. By proportion, this clonotype is medium-sized. Its specificity is not known. The clonotype comes from a human patient who had a liver transplant. The T cells may come from the graft donor.

Here the CDR3 reads CAISESRGTIGYGYTF. As DNA, the CDR3 is TGTGCCATCAGTGAATCCAGGGGGACGATCGGTTATGGCTACACCTTC. This chain uses TRBV10-3 with TRBJ1-2; 7 positions agree with TRBD1. The CDR3 sequence is 16 residues long. With V trimmed by 3 bases and J by 5 bases, 12 bases remained unmatched. Germline values: CDR1 ENHRY, CDR2 SYGVKD.